This T cell receptor (beta chain) was found in a study of blood T cell repertoires in COVID-19 (dated by TCRdb to the early 2020s). About the study as a whole: Samples from collaborators originated in the United States, Italy and Spain and spanned both the acute and convalescent phases of COVID-19. The material from the prospective study consisted of cDNA or gDNA derived from T cells, B-cell-depleted T cells, or PBMCs. Deeply sampled blood TCRbeta repertoires from subjects exposed to, actively infected with, or recovered from COVID-19 were included in the dataset. A freely available public database, intended as a resource for researchers studying the immune response to SARS-CoV-2, is where the repertoires were released. The samples were drawn from the first 160 participants of the ongoing ImmuneRACE study and from some 1,300 subjects provided by 6 global collaborators. A de-identified subject ID, COVID-19 status, age in years and sex were almost always included in the sample metadata. Where available, HLA class I and class II types were taken from metadata supplied by the sample provider and were not determined by assay-based typing.

Comments on this clone: The antigen it binds to is not known. The input lacks base qualities; no much larger clone sits a single base away.

In Seattle, one collaborating source enrolled patients while the infection was active and tracked those patients longitudinally over the course of disease. Whole blood was collected in K2EDTA tubes by collaborating institutions according to the institutions' own protocols. For TCRbeta analysis, collaborators shipped samples as frozen whole blood, isolated PBMCs, or DNA extracted from either of those sample types. Paper-wide results and their limitations: The quantity of clinical and demographic metadata differed by source and by participant and was supplied without curation.

Taken from cysteine to phenylalanine, the CDR3 has 13 residues. Only CDR3 DNA remains: 39 bases, in frame from the first base. The germline V gene encodes CDR1 SQVTM and CDR2 ANQGSEA. The immunoSEQ Assay, a bias-controlled multiplex PCR, was used to amplify TCRbeta CDR3 regions from genomic DNA. Under the source paper's analysis protocol: The number of nucleated cells in each sample was estimated from the amplification of reference gene primers within the assay. To quantify the absolute abundance of each unique TCRbeta CDR3 rearrangement, sequence reads were collapsed and filtered. For each sample, productive Simpson clonality was calculated by taking the square root of Simpson's diversity index across productive rearrangements. Sourced from immuneACCESS, this table was stored by TCRdb with only in-frame sequences that have V and J called. A share of the clones is absent; for the studies checked, an unresolved V gene accounts for under half, and the remainder has no known explanation. The D gene and trimming were derived from the DNA, and the V and J assignments and clone size from that table. The sample records under 450,000 clones, approximately 88% of which are singletons. The ten largest clones add up to around 13% of the sample.

This TCR was sampled from a woman between 45 and 60 years old with COVID-19, enrolled during active disease. This receptor chain uses TRBV29-1 and TRBJ1-1, with no D gene named confidently. The sequenced sample was peripheral blood. This receptor carries the CDR3 CTEGLSLAAEAFF. Here is the DNA: TGCACGGAGGGTCTCTCCCTAGCTGCGGAAGCTTTCTTT.